The table lists the clone carrying this T cell receptor beta chain with a few counts. Its target is not known. The CDR3 length is 14 residues. Germline CDR1 reads LGHDT; CDR2 reads YNNKEL (reference sequence). The germline V and J ends were trimmed by 7 bases and 2 bases, with 14 bases remaining between them. These data originate in a study of T cells after yellow fever vaccination. Study-level results: Post-booster samples contained most primary-vaccination clones (more than 95% CD4, around 89% CD8). Peak timing came faster in the weaker secondary response, day 5 versus 15.

Template switching by 5'RACE produced TCR cDNA, adding a universal primer site and UMIs. TCRdb processed the 5' RACE reads anew with MiXCR; each CDR3 protein has one entry. The table lists about 320,000 distinct CDR3 sequences, approximately 13% of them singletons, with 3.2% in the top ten. The TCR originated in a man aged 18 to 29 who received the YFV17D yellow fever vaccine. V gene TRBV3-1 combines with J gene TRBJ1-2; maybe TRBD1 (6 bases). The input for sequencing was CD4+ T cells sorted from PBMCs, taken 15 days after the yellow fever booster vaccination. This CDR3 is CASIGQGQNYGYTF. CDR3 DNA: TGTGCCAGCATCGGGCAAGGACAGAACTATGGCTACACCTTC.